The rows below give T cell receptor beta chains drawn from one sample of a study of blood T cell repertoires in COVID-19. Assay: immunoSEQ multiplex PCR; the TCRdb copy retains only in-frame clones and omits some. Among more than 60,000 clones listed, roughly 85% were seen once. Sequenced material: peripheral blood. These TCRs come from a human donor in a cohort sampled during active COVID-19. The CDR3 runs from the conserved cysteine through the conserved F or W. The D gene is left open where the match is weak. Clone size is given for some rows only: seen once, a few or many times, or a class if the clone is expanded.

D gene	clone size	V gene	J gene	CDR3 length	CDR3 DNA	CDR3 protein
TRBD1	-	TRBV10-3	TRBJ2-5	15	TGTGCCATCAGGACCGACAGGGGGAACCAAGTGACCCAGTACTTC	CAIRTDRGNQVTQYF
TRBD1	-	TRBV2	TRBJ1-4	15	TGTGCCAGCAAGGGGACGGGACAGCCTAATGAAAAACTGTTTTTT	CASKGTGQPNEKLFF
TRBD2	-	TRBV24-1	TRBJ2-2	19	TGTGCCACCAGTGAACGTCGACTAGCGGGGGCGGGGTTTGGCGGGGAGCTGTTTTTT	CATSERRLAGAGFGGELFF
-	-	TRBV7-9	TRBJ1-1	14	TGTGCCAGCAGCTCCGCCGGGAAGAACACTGAAGCTTTCTTT	CASSSAGKNTEAFF
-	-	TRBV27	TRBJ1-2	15	TGTGCCAGCAGGGGGGCCGGGACCGGGAACTATGGCTACACCTTC	CASRGAGTGNYGYTF
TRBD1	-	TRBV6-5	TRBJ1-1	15	TGTGCCAGCAGTTCGCAACAGGGGGCGAGCACTGAAGCTTTCTTT	CASSSQQGASTEAFF
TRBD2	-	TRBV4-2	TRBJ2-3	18	TGTGCCAGCAGCCATCCCCAGTGGGCTAGCGGGGGAACAGATACGCAGTATTTT	CASSHPQWASGGTDTQYF
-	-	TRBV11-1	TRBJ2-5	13	TGTGCCAGCACCGCCGAGGGTGGGGAGACCCAGTACTTC	CASTAEGGETQYF
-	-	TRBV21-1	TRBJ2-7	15	TGTGCCAGCACCCCTGCGGGACAGTATACGAAAGAGCAGTACTTC	CASTPAGQYTKEQYF
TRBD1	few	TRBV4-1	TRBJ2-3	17	TGCGCCAGCAGCCAATCCGGACAGGGGGCTTTGACAGATACGCAGTATTTT	CASSQSGQGALTDTQYF
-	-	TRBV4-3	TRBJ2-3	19	TGCGCCAGCAGCCACGCTTTGGGGCCCGTGAGACAAACGGTCGATACGCAGTATTTT	CASSHALGPVRQTVDTQYF
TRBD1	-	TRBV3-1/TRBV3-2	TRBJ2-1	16	TGTGCCAGCAGCCACCCCGGGACAGGGGGCTACAATGAGCAGTTCTTC	CASSHPGTGGYNEQFF
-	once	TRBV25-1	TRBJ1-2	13	TGTGCCAGCAGCAAAGGGGGGGCTTGGGGCTACACCTTC	CASSKGGAWGYTF
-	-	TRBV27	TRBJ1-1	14	TGTGCCAGCACTCTTTCCAGGTCGGACACTGAAGCTTTCTTT	CASTLSRSDTEAFF
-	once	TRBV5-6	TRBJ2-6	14	TGTGCCAGCACCGAGCTTGATGGGGCCAACGTCCTGACTTTC	CASTELDGANVLTF
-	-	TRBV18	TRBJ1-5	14	TGTGCCAGCTCAACCTCAGGGGCAGGGCAGCCCCAGCATTTT	CASSTSGAGQPQHF
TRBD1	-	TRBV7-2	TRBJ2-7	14	TGTGCCAGCAGCACATGGACAGGGGAATACGAGCAGTACTTC	CASSTWTGEYEQYF
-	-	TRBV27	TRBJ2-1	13	TGTGCCAGCAGTTTTTCCAATTACAATGAGCAGTTCTTC	CASSFSNYNEQFF
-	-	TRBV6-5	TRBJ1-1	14	TGTGCCAGCAGTTTACAGGCTTGGGGCGCTGAAGCTTTCTTT	CASSLQAWGAEAFF
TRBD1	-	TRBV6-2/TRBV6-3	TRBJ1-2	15	TGTGCCAGCAGTTCACCCGGGACAGGGTGGTATGGCTACACCTTC	CASSSPGTGWYGYTF
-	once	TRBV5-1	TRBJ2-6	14	TGCGCCAGCGAGAGATCTCCTGGGGCCAACGTCCTGACTTTC	CASERSPGANVLTF
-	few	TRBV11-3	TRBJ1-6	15	TGTGCCAGCAGCTTAGGTGGAGGGACCCCGTCACCCCTCCACTTT	CASSLGGGTPSPLHF
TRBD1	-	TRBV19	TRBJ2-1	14	TGTGCCAGTAGTGTTCGACAGGGATCGGATGAGCAGTTCTTC	CASSVRQGSDEQFF
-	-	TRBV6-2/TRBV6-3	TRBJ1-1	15	TGTGCCAGCAGTTACGGCCCCTTTGCTGGCACTGAAGCTTTCTTT	CASSYGPFAGTEAFF
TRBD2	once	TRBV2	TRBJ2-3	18	TGTGCCAGCAGTGACCACCACCTAGCGGGGGGTAGCACAGATACGCAGTATTTT	CASSDHHLAGGSTDTQYF
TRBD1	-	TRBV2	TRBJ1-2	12	TGTGCCAGCAAGGGACAGAGCTATGGCTACACCTTC	CASKGQSYGYTF
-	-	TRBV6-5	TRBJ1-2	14	TGTGCCAGCAGTTTTGGGGGGAGATATTATGGCTACACCTTC	CASSFGGRYYGYTF
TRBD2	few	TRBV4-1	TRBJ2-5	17	TGCGCCAGCAGCCGGACCCGACTAGCGGGGGGGAGGGAGACCCAGTACTTC	CASSRTRLAGGRETQYF
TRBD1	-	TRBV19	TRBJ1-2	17	TGTGCCAGTAGTATCGGAGTGGGTAGGGGGCCTGGCTATGGCTACACCTTC	CASSIGVGRGPGYGYTF
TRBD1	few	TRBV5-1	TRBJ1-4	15	TGCGCCAGCAGCACCCGGGACAGCGCGGGTGAAAAACTGTTTTTT	CASSTRDSAGEKLFF
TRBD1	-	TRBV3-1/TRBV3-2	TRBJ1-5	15	TGTGCCAGCAGCCCAGGACAGGGTGGCAATCAGCCCCAGCATTTT	CASSPGQGGNQPQHF
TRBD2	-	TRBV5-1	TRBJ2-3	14	TGCCCCCCCCACGACGGGGGGGCAACAGATACGCAGTATTTT	CPPHDGGATDTQYF
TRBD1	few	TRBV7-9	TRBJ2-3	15	TGTGCCAGCAGCGGGACAGGGGGAGCCACAGATACGCAGTATTTT	CASSGTGGATDTQYF
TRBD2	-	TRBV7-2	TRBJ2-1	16	TGTGCCAGCAGCTTAACCGCTAGCGGCTCCTACAATGAGCAGTTCTTC	CASSLTASGSYNEQFF
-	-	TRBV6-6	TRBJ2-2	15	TGTGCCAGCAGTTACAGGGGGCGGGGCACCGGGGAGCTGTTTTTT	CASSYRGRGTGELFF
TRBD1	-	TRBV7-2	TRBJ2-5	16	TGTGCCAGCAGCCAAGGAAGTGGGACAGGCCTGGGGGCCCAGTACTTC	CASSQGSGTGLGAQYF
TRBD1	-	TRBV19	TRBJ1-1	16	TGTGCCAGTAGTATAGTAACAGGGGGAGTAGGGGCTGAAGCTTTCTTT	CASSIVTGGVGAEAFF